The sequence of this TCR beta chain was determined in a study of identical twins. This clonotype has a handful of counts. Antigen specificity is unknown. Points from the study as a whole: Models predicted less out-of-frame TCR alpha sharing in monozygotic twins than was found. Cross-sectional statistical analysis, not tracking of the same donors, underpinned the conclusions.

The CDR3 extends over 15 amino acids. The trim removed 3 bases at V and 3 bases at J, leaving 7 bases unmatched. TCRdb itself ran the 5' RACE reads through MiXCR, one entry per CDR3 protein. The data contain about 280,000 distinct CDR3 sequences, roughly 8.6% of them singletons. Another study also made use of these data, one on yellow fever vaccine responses in identical twins.

This clonotype was obtained from a woman younger than 35 in good health. The sample was memory (CD45RO+) T cells sorted from blood. The J gene is TRBJ2-5, the V gene TRBV12-3 or TRBV12-4; TRBD1 matches at 7 bases. CDR3 protein: CASSLSYGQEETQYF. As DNA, the CDR3 is TGTGCCAGCAGTTTGAGCTACGGACAGGAAGAGACCCAGTACTTC.